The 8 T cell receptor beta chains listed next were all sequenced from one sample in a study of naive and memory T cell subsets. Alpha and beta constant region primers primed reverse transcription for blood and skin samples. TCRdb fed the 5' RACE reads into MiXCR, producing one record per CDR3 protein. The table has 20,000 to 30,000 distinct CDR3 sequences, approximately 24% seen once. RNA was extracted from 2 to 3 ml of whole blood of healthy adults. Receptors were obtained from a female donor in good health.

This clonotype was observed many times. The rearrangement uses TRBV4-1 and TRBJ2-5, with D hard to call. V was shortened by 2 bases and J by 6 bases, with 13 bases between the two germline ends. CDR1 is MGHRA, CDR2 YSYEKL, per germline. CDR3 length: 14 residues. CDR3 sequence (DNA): TGCGCCAGCAGCCAATTGGGTTTAGGTCAGACCCAGTACTTC. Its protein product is CASSQLGLGQTQYF.

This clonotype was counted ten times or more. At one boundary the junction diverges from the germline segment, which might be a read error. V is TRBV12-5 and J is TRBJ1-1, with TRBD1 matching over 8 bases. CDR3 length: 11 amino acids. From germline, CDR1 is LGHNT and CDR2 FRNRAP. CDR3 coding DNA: TGTGCTAGTGGCTTGGACAGGGTCGCTTTCTTT. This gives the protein CASGLDRVAFF.

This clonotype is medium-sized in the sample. CDR3 DNA: TGCGCCAGCAGCCAAGCGCAGGGAGCCTACGAGCAGTACTTC. It specifies CASSQAQGAYEQYF. This rearrangement joins TRBV4-1 to TRBJ2-7; either TRBD1 or TRBD2 may supply D (5 bases each). The CDR3 runs to 14 residues. V lost 1 base, J lost 2 bases, and 9 bases lay in between. Looked up from germline, CDR1 is MGHRA and CDR2 is YSYEKL.

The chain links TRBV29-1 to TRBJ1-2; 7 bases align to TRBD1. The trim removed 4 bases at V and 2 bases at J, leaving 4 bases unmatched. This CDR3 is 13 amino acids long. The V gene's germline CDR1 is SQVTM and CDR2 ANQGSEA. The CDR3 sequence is CSVGDSQNYGYTF. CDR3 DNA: TGCAGCGTTGGGGACAGCCAAAACTATGGCTACACCTTC.

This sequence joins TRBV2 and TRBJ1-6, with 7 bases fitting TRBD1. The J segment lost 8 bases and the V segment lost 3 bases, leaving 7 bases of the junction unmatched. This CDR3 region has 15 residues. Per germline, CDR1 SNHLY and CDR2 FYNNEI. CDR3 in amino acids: CASSELAGGYSPLHF. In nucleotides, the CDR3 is TGTGCCAGCAGTGAGCTGGCAGGGGGATATTCACCCCTCCACTTT.

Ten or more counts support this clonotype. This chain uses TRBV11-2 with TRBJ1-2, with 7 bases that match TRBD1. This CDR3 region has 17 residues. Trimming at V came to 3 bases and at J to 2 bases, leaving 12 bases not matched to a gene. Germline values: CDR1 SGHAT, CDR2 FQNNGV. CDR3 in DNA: TGTGCCAGCAGCTTTCTCCGACAGGGAACTCCCAACTATGGCTACACCTTC. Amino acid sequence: CASSFLRQGTPNYGYTF.

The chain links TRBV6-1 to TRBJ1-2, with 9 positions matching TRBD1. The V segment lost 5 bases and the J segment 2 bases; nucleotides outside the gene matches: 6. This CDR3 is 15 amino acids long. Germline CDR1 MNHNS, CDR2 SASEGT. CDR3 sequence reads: CASSKGTGSNYGYTF. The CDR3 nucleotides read TGTGCCAGCAGTAAAGGGACAGGGTCGAACTATGGCTACACCTTC.

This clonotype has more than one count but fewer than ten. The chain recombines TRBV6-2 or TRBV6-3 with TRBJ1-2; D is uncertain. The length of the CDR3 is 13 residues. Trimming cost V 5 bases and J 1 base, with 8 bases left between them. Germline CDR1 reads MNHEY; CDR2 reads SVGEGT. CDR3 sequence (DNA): TGTGCCAGCAGTAAGACGGGTAACTATGGCTACACCTTC. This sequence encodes CASSKTGNYGYTF.